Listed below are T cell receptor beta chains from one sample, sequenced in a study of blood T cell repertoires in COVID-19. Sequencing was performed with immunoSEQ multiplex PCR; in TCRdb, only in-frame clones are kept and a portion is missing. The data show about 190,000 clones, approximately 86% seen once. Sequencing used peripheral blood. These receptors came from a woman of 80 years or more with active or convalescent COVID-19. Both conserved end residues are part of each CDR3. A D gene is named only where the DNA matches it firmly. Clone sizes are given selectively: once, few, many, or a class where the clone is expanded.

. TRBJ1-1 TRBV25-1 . CASTSTRKAFF TGTGCCAGCACCTCTACGAGGAAAGCTTTCTTT
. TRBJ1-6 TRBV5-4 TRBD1 CASSLSSARGVSPLHF TGTGCCAGCAGCTTGTCTTCCGCCAGGGGGGTATCACCCCTCCACTTT
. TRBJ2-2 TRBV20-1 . CSASRSGTGELFF TGCAGTGCTAGTAGAAGCGGCACCGGGGAGCTGTTTTTT
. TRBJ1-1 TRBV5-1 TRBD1 CASRHRDRGLNTEAFF TGCGCCAGCAGGCACCGGGACAGGGGGCTTAACACTGAAGCTTTCTTT
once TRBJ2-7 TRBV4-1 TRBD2 CASSQEGLAGDVYEQYF TGCGCCAGCAGCCAAGAAGGACTAGCGGGAGACGTTTACGAGCAGTACTTC
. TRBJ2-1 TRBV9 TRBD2 CASSDREGLAGGPWNEQFF TGTGCCAGCAGCGACAGGGAAGGACTAGCGGGAGGGCCGTGGAATGAGCAGTTCTTC
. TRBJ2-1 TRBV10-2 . CASSYSGGNNEQFF TGCGCCAGCAGTTACTCAGGGGGGAACAATGAGCAGTTCTTC
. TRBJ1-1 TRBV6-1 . CASSENWGGTEAFF TGTGCCAGCAGTGAAAACTGGGGGGGGACTGAAGCTTTCTTT
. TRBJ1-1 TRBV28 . CASRAGGKRTEAFF TGTGCCAGCAGGGCCGGGGGAAAACGGACTGAAGCTTTCTTT
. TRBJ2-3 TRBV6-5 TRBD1 CAAAETGAGTDTQYF TGTGCTGCAGCCGAAACAGGGGCTGGCACAGATACGCAGTATTTT
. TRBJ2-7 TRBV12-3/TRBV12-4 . CASSLGGDYEQYF TGTGCCAGCAGTTTAGGGGGGGATTACGAGCAGTACTTC
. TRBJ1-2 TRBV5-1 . CASSSGGQHHYGYTF TGCGCCAGCAGCTCCGGAGGGCAGCACCACTATGGCTACACCTTC
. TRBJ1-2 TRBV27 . CASRGLYGYTF TGTGCCAGCAGGGGCCTCTATGGCTACACCTTC
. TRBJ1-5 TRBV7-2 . CASSFQRDQPQHF TGTGCCAGCAGCTTCCAACGGGATCAGCCCCAGCATTTT
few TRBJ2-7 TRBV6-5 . CASSRTRTYEQYF TGTGCCAGCAGCCGTACTAGGACCTACGAGCAGTACTTC
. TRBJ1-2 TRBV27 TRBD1 CASSRPGQGRGGYTF TGTGCCAGCAGTCGGCCGGGACAGGGACGCGGCGGCTACACCTTC
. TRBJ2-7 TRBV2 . CASSEGRPGEQYF TGTGCCAGCAGTGAGGGGAGGCCGGGCGAGCAGTACTTC
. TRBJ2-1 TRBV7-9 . CASSFGGVEQFF TGTGCCAGCAGCTTTGGAGGGGTTGAGCAGTTCTTC
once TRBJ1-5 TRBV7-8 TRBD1 CASSPYATGGASNQPQHF TGTGCCAGCAGCCCCTATGCGACAGGGGGAGCGAGCAATCAGCCCCAGCATTTT
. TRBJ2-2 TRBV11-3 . CASSLIMGGGELFF TGTGCCAGCAGCTTAATTATGGGGGGCGGGGAGCTGTTTTTT
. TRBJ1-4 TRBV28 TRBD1 CASSQQGANEKLFF TGTGCCAGCAGTCAACAGGGGGCAAATGAAAAACTGTTTTTT
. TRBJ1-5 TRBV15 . CATRRGNQPQHF TGTGCCACCCGACGGGGAAATCAGCCCCAGCATTTT